The sequence of this T cell receptor (beta chain) was determined in a study of cytomegalovirus exposure and HLA in healthy donors. For the study at large: The 100 to 150 validation repertoires matched the roughly 700 first-cohort repertoires in platform, a later analysis reported. Findings and caveats of the study: Three chains linked to CMV were shown in vitro to be specific for CMV antigens. Cytomegalovirus-associated status was assigned to about 150 TCR beta chains. Clusters of TCRs from the first cohort tended to co-occur in the approximately 120 validation repertoires (as a later analysis found).

With regard to this clone: The antigen remains undetermined.

The length of the CDR3 is 15 residues. The germline gives CDR1 SEHNR, CDR2 FQNEAQ (reference sequence). Between the trimmed V and J ends, which lost 4 bases and 5 bases, there was a span of 18 bases. Some clones are missing from TCRdb's copy, which holds only in-frame ones; the method was immunoSEQ multiplex PCR. The table includes 100,000 or so clones, about 95% detected once. The rearrangement joins TRBV7-9 to TRBJ2-7; D perhaps matches TRBD1 (6 bases). Sample: PBMCs. The sequence was obtained from a woman aged 18-29 years in good health and CMV-seronegative. The CDR3 spells CASSWQGNGAHEQYF. DNA of the CDR3: TGTGCCAGCAGCTGGCAGGGGAATGGGGCCCACGAGCAGTACTTC. The whole variable domain, filled in from reference TRBV7-9 and TRBJ2-7, reads DTGVSQNPRHKITKRGQNVTFRCDPISEHNRLYWYRQTLGQGPEFLTYFQNEAQLEKSRLLSDRFSAERPKGSFSTLEIQRTEQGDSAMYLCASSWQGNGAHEQYFGPGTRLTVT.